A single sample gave rise to the 14 T cell receptor beta chains below, sequenced in a study of blood T cell repertoires in COVID-19. Sequenced by immunoSEQ multiplex PCR; TCRdb stores in-frame clones only, minus some. The repertoire consists of some 60,000 clones, with more than 60% occurring once and the leading ten covering around 18%. Sequenced sample: peripheral blood. These receptors were taken from a woman in her forties or fifties with active or convalescent COVID-19.

The gene calls are TRBV18 and TRBJ1-5; a possible D gene is TRBD1 (5 bases). The CDR3 consists of 13 residues. CDR1 and CDR2 from the germline V gene are KGHSH and LQKENI. Trimming pared 2 bases from V and 5 bases from J, leaving 7 bases between. DNA of the CDR3: TGTGCCAGCTCACCAGGACATGATCAGCCCCAGCATTTT. It is translated as CASSPGHDQPQHF.

The chain recombines TRBV2 with TRBJ2-3; no definite D call. This CDR3 has 12 amino acids. The germline gives CDR1 SNHLY, CDR2 FYNNEI. V lost 4 bases to trimming and J lost 6 bases, with 8 bases between them. The CDR3 DNA sequence: TGTGCCAGCAGTGTGCTGCAGGATACGCAGTATTTT. It encodes CASSVLQDTQYF.

The chain joins TRBV5-1 to TRBJ1-1, with D unresolved. CDR1 SGHRS and CDR2 YFSETQ come from the germline V gene. With 5 bases removed from V and 5 bases from J, the gap between germline ends came to 19 bases. This CDR3 spans 15 amino acids. For the CDR3, the DNA is TGCGCCAGCAGTCGTGATCACGAACGGAGTACTGAAGCTTTCTTT. Residues: CASSRDHERSTEAFF.

This clone was found once. The rearrangement uses TRBV12-3 or TRBV12-4 and TRBJ1-1; D may be TRBD1 (5 bases). Trimming took 7 bases from V and 2 from J, leaving 11 bases between them. This CDR3 comprises 13 residues. As DNA, the CDR3 is TGTGCCAGCACCCGACAGATTAACACTGAAGCTTTCTTT. As protein: CASTRQINTEAFF.

V is TRBV7-9 and J is TRBJ2-1, with unresolved D. Germline V CDR1 and CDR2: SEHNR, FQNEAQ (reference sequence). The V gene lost 2 bases and the J gene lost 12 bases, with 14 bases spanning the gap. The CDR3 consists of 13 residues. The CDR3 DNA reads TGTGCCAGCAGCTTAATCCCAGGCCCCAGGCAGTTCTTC. Translation gives CASSLIPGPRQFF.

V and J are TRBV5-4 and TRBJ2-5; 9 bases map to TRBD2. This CDR3 has 15 residues. Germline V gene data show CDR1 as SGHNT and CDR2 as YYREEE (reference sequence). The V gene end was trimmed by 9 bases and the J gene end by 0 bases; junction bases not matched to a gene: 9. The CDR3 protein is CATRKGGRDQETQYF. The CDR3 nucleotides read TGTGCCACCCGAAAGGGCGGGAGGGACCAAGAGACCCAGTACTTC. Based on the CDR3 plus reference TRBV5-4 and TRBJ2-5, the full variable domain is ETGVTQSPTHLIKTRGQQVTLRCSSQSGHNTVSWYQQALGQGPQFIFQYYREEENGRGNFPPRFSGLQFPNYSSELNVNALELDDSALYLCATRKGGRDQETQYFGPGTRLLVL.

The chain combines TRBV19 with TRBJ2-3; 7 bases are shared with TRBD2. Germline V gene lookup returns CDR1 LNHDA and CDR2 SQIVND (reference sequence). CDR3 length: 15 residues. The J segment lost 6 bases and the V segment lost 6 bases, leaving 12 bases of the junction unmatched. The CDR3 coding sequence is TGTGCCAGTAGGGAGACTAGCCCGTCTGTGGATACGCAGTATTTT. Encoded protein: CASRETSPSVDTQYF.

The chain joins TRBV28 to TRBJ1-5; D is unclear. The CDR3 spans 14 residues. Germline V CDR1 and CDR2: MDHEN, SYDVKM. V lost 4 bases to trimming and J lost 0 bases, with 7 bases between them. The CDR3 region is CASSYPYSNQPQHF. For the CDR3, the DNA is TGTGCCAGCAGTTACCCCTATAGCAATCAGCCCCAGCATTTT.

This chain uses TRBV6-4 with TRBJ2-2; no reliable D call. CDR1 MRHNA and CDR2 SNTAGT come from the germline V gene. Trimming removed 2 bases from V and 3 bases from J, with 4 bases in between. The CDR3 covers 13 residues. Here the CDR3 DNA reads TGTGCCAGCAGTGACCATGACACCGGGGAGCTGTTTTTT. It encodes CASSDHDTGELFF.

The genes are TRBV4-1 and TRBJ2-2; tentative D call: TRBD1 (6 bases). The CDR3 spans 16 residues. Germline CDR1 MGHRA, CDR2 YSYEKL. The germline V and J ends were trimmed by 7 bases and 4 bases, with 19 bases remaining between them. The CDR3 bases are TGCGCCAGCACCAAAGAGTCCCAGGGGACCACCGGGGAGCTGTTTTTT. Amino acid sequence: CASTKESQGTTGELFF.

This chain connects TRBV14 to TRBJ1-3, with D unclear. Germline V gives CDR1 SGHDN, CDR2 FVKESK. V lost 6 bases to trimming and J lost 0 bases, with 6 bases between them. The CDR3 has 13 residues. The CDR3 spells CASSGSSGNTIYF. Written as DNA, the CDR3 is TGTGCCAGCAGTGGGAGCTCTGGAAACACCATATATTTT.

CDR3 in amino acids: CASSLVAGGRDEQFF. The CDR3 coding sequence is TGTGCCAGCAGCTTAGTTGCGGGAGGGAGGGATGAGCAGTTCTTC. This rearrangement joins TRBV7-2 to TRBJ2-1, with 9 bases fitting TRBD2. Trimming at V came to 1 base and at J to 8 bases, leaving 6 bases not matched to a gene. Per the germline V gene, CDR1 is SGHTA and CDR2 is FQGNSA. CDR3 length: 15 amino acids.

This clone came up many times. The rearrangement uses TRBV5-1 and TRBJ2-1; 13 nucleotides align to TRBD2. The CDR3 runs to 15 residues. V was clipped by 5 bases and J by 8 bases; unmatched bases: 7. The germline V gene has CDR1 SGHRS and CDR2 YFSETQ. CDR3 protein: CASSSLAGGPDEQFF. As DNA, the CDR3 is TGCGCCAGCAGTTCACTAGCGGGAGGGCCGGATGAGCAGTTCTTC.

The chain has TRBV6-6 and TRBJ1-3; 9 nucleotides agree with TRBD1. Unmatched junction bases numbered 8, after V lost 4 bases and J lost 7 bases. Germline lookup yields CDR1 MNHNY and CDR2 SVGAGI (reference sequence). The CDR3 consists of 15 residues. CDR3 region: CASSSTRTGANTIYF. The CDR3 coding sequence is TGTGCCAGCAGTTCAACGAGGACAGGGGCGAACACCATATATTTT.